This T cell receptor beta chain was captured by sequencing in a study of cytomegalovirus exposure and HLA in healthy donors (dated by TCRdb to between 2016 and 2019). Turning to the overall study: An earlier analysis of fewer than 750 of the donors reported approximately 260 Gb of sequence data and 117 million unique TCR beta sequences obtained from approximately 180 million T cells. Roughly 300 gigabases of sequencing data and 91 million or so unique TCR sequences made up an early release that covered 640 HLA-typed donors. Of the roughly 420 genotyped donors, less than 85% were placed in the genetic ancestry cluster associated with self-reported Caucasian donors. The study aimed to test whether cataloging public T cell receptors could reveal signatures of past pathogen exposure. Using immunosequencing, the study profiled T cell repertoires from fewer than 850 subjects and related those repertoires to cytomegalovirus serostatus. In addition to the first cohort of 666 subjects, a separate validation cohort of under 150 different subjects was used. To predict cytomegalovirus infection status, the study brought together high-throughput TCR immunosequencing, statistical association of individual TCRs with disease status, and machine learning. A later analysis re-examined previously published TCR beta repertoires from about 670 donors and added high-resolution HLA genotyping to investigate patterns of TCR occurrence. Rather than drawing on any new phenotypic data, the later analysis identified candidate immune exposures from TCR beta sequences and the way those sequences occurred across donors. In an earlier analysis of a few hundred of the donors, high-throughput TCR beta sequencing was used to judge whether each TCR beta V gene segment behaved as functional or pseudogenic. Donor age, sex, ethnicity and CMV serostatus were compiled alongside the repertoire data. Genome-wide SNP genotypes for about 65% of the 666 donors were used in a later genetic analysis, which treated that subset as a discovery cohort. All discovery cohort repertoires had been generated on a single sequencing platform. Both class I and class II loci were covered by HLA typing, at four-digit resolution. The number of typed donors differed by locus: 629-630 for A, B, C, DRB1 and DQB1; roughly 510 for DQA1; approximately 610 for DPA1; and roughly 450 for DPB1. About 5 DR-DQ haplotypes were handled as single units for association and clustering, since linkage in the cohort was strong. Across some 400 genotyped donors of the cohort, an average of approximately 240,000 unique TCR beta nucleotide sequences per donor were sequenced, and approximately 17% of those sequences were non-productive. What the study reported, not specific to this receptor: According to a later genetic analysis, donors in an Asian-associated ancestry cluster had fewer N-insertions in productive TCRs than the approximately 710-donor mean. This cohort had only TCR beta chains sequenced, and the lack of alpha or paired-chain data limited which features could be detected. A further reported finding was that TCR beta sequences accurately predicted the HLA-A and HLA-B alleles for most subjects in the first cohort. Because the 87-base-pair reads could not distinguish some IMGT-functional V segments, including TRBV6-2 and TRBV6-3, those segments were excluded. An earlier analysis of several hundred of the donors showed that most TCR beta V segments appeared in productive rearrangements either about 90% or about 30% of the time, which broadly matched IMGT annotations. In a later analysis, most CMV-associated TCR beta chains were found to appear HLA-restricted, with HLA associations seemingly driven largely by CMV exposure. Most TCR sequences were observed very rarely across donors, whereas some public TCRs were present in many individuals. It was suggested by the authors that the approach could potentially be generalized to other disease states and immunological phenotypes. In the study, around 160 TCR beta chains were listed as associated with cytomegalovirus. Because counts were too low, roughly 17 rarely observed V segments, including chromosome 9 orphons, were left out of the earlier analysis of roughly 600 of the donors. Cytomegalovirus status was reported to be diagnosed by the classifier with high specificity and sensitivity in both the original and validation cohorts. A cluster of highly shared sequence variants was judged likely to represent a technical artifact of the sequencing pipeline. A later analysis associated 16,951 TCR beta sequences with specific HLA alleles at a false discovery rate of 0.05. In a later genetic analysis, a missense DCLRE1C variant was associated with V-gene and J-gene trimming of TCR beta chains, and the association was replicated in an independent cohort. When HLA alleles, especially DR and DQ, strongly co-occurred, attributing TCR associations to individual alleles was difficult. In a later analysis, HLA-associated TCR beta chains were found to be more clonally expanded and to have lower generation probabilities than equally common non-associated chains. According to a later analysis, parvovirus B19, influenza, CMV and Epstein-Barr virus appeared linked to several top co-occurrence clusters. Because some donors lacked HLA typing at each locus, the association tests relied only on the typed subset. Correlated functional status among segregating V segments might reflect linkage disequilibrium, but an unknown experimental factor could not be ruled out. Sequencing depth was assumed to be roughly uniform across donors in the presence/absence analyses, though that assumption may not hold. In vitro tests confirmed that three of the cytomegalovirus-associated TCR beta chains recognize cytomegalovirus antigens. The only immune exposure information available for the cohort was CMV serostatus. According to a later analysis, TCR association rates differed among HLA loci, with DRB1 alleles showing the most associated TCRs and HLA-C alleles showing the fewest.

This clone was found once. Its antigen target is currently unknown. Per-base qualities were not stored, and no clone one base away is much larger. The cohort consisted of 600 to 750 healthy bone marrow donors. At the time of sampling, all cohort members were nominally healthy, though unrecorded immune exposures were likely present. The donor was CMV seropositive and was included in the group of around 300 seropositive cohort members. A peripheral blood sample was provided by each donor, and peripheral blood mononuclear cells were used for TCR beta sequencing. The Qiagen DNeasy Blood Extraction Kit was used to extract genomic DNA from the blood cell samples. Library construction relied on the immunoSEQ multiplex PCR assay. For the multiplex PCR, a mixture combining 60 forward primers for TCR Vbeta segments and 13 reverse primers for TCR Jbeta segments was used. A multiplex PCR assay on genomic DNA amplified the CDR3 region of rearranged TCR beta genes. Amplified TCR beta libraries were sequenced as 87-base-pair reads on the Illumina HiSeq System. In the source study's methods: In a later analysis, tens of millions of unique TCR beta chains were counted across the approximately 640 repertoires, and around 11 million of these chains were shared by at least two donors. Raw reads were error-corrected and collapsed into unique sequences by a nearest-neighbor algorithm in which closely related sequences were merged to remove PCR and sequencing errors. CDR3 sequences were aligned to IMGT reference sequences to assign V, D and J gene segments. For a sequence to be retained, a match of at least six nucleotides was required to both a V gene segment and a J gene segment. A rearrangement was called productive if the CDR3 had no stop codons and remained in frame with V and J, and every other rearrangement was called non-productive. CDR3 was defined by IMGT convention, running from the second conserved V-encoded cysteine to the conserved J-encoded phenylalanine. In an earlier analysis of approximately 590 of the donors, sequences lacking an unambiguous match to a single V gene segment were excluded. In an earlier analysis of several hundred of the donors, V segments were called functional above 56.7% productive rearrangements and were called segregating when the between-donor standard deviation exceeded 5%. A statistical classification framework was developed to diagnose cytomegalovirus status using the catalog of TCR beta chain sequences. V and J gene assignment, in a later analysis, came from comparing TCR nucleotide sequences with IMGT/GENE-DB human TR gene sequences. In a later analysis, CDR3 sequences and most-parsimonious VDJ recombination scenarios were assigned using the TCRdist pipeline. In a later analysis, each TCR beta chain was defined by its CDR3 amino acid sequence together with its V-gene family, and reads without a unique V-gene family were excluded. A later analysis removed several hundred highly shared, low-generation-probability nucleotide sequences to deal with suspected cross-contamination and a sequencing artifact. In a later analysis, a clonal expansion index was calculated for each public chain from normalized within-repertoire ranks of inferred template counts. Generation probabilities in a later analysis came from a VDJ recombination model fitted to out-of-frame rearrangements, and those results were checked against IGoR. Hypergeometric tests were used in a later analysis to score TCR-TCR, TCR-HLA and TCR-CMV co-occurrence, with a repertoire-size bias correction applied to the TCR pairs. False discovery rates were estimated in a later analysis by permuting HLA or CMV assignments 20 times. In a later analysis, co-occurring TCRs were grouped using DBSCAN, and TCRdist sequence similarity was added for clustering within HLA-allele-positive subsets. Repertoires with fewer than 30,000 or more than 120,000 public chains, plus five repertoires with anomalous nucleotide sharing, were excluded from co-occurrence clustering. Sourced from immuneACCESS, this table was stored by TCRdb with only in-frame sequences that have V and J called. A share of the clones is absent; for the studies checked, an unresolved V gene accounts for under half, and the remainder has no known explanation. The D gene and trimming were derived from the DNA, and the V and J assignments and clone size from that table. Counted in this sample were 78,000 or so clones; around 60% of them appeared once. The leading ten clones occupy 4% to 4.5% of the sample.

The cysteine opens and the phenylalanine closes a CDR3 of 16 amino acids. The retained sequence is limited to the CDR3, 48 bases, with the frame set at the first base. CDR1 SGHVS and CDR2 FNYEAQ were looked up in the germline V gene. Trimming removed 5 bases from V and 4 bases from J, leaving 18 bases between the germline ends. Sequencing used PBMCs. This chain joins TRBV7-6 to TRBJ2-1, and perhaps TRBD2 as D gene, on 6 matching bases. The clonotype was recovered from a male donor in good health and CMV-seropositive. The DNA reads as follows: TGTGCCAGCAGCCCCACCGAGGGTAGCGGATACAATGAGCAGTTCTTC. This encodes CASSPTEGSGYNEQFF.